This record covers a single TCR beta chain. This clonotype has a handful of counts. The antigen it recognizes is unknown. No much larger clone is present one base from it, and per-base qualities are unavailable. Read against the paper, the sample's treatment or condition label means: therapeutic diphenylcyclopropenone sensitization with weekly scalp DPC. At each patch-test visit, blood was drawn before the patch test was applied. To be eligible, patients had to be aged 18 to 70, diagnosed with alopecia and judged suitable for DPC therapy, while pregnant patients were excluded. Total RNA was extracted from unfractionated whole blood that had been collected in Tempus Blood RNA tubes. The CDR3, from cysteine to phenylalanine, totals 14 residues. Of the read, only the CDR3 DNA is kept; its 42 bases are in frame from base 1. The germline V gene gives CDR1 as SGHRS and CDR2 as YFSETQ. Germline trimming: 4 bases from V, 3 bases from J; junction bases outside gene matches: 6.

The sample belongs to a study of human T cells and chemical hapten exposure (dated by TCRdb to the early 2020s). At the level of the whole study: For sensitization, 2% DPC in acetone was applied to an approximately 2 cm by approximately 2 cm area of upper inner arm skin. Throughout the study period of 20 to 25 weeks, patients also received therapeutic DPC doses to the scalp every week. Patient blood was sampled pre-sensitization (week 0) and at 2, 6 and about 24 weeks after DPC sensitization. Libraries were combined into a pool for sequencing, and differences in TCR yield between samples came mainly from small differences in library volumes within the pool. Patch testing was done on the upper back using Finn chambers containing 0.01% DPC, and results were scored after 6 days according to International Contact Dermatitis Research Group standards. The patient cohort, mostly female, included alopecia areata with under or over 50% scalp involvement, alopecia totalis and alopecia universalis. Nearly 30 alopecia patients provided blood for TCR sequencing at one to four time points (pre-sensitization, 2, 6 and 24 weeks). Peripheral blood TCR repertoire changes were tracked in vivo in alopecia patients during primary and secondary sensitization to the hapten diphenylcyclopropenone (DPC). The full study reports these points: After repeated subsampling, the strength of the expansion versus patch-test correlation and the threshold at which it became significant changed. DPC sensitization did not change the number of TCRs with a frequency above 1 in 1000, and there was no evidence of changes in global repertoire structure. A positive correlation was found between the number of PT1 expanded TCRs and patch test score, with significance reached at thresholds 8, 16 and 32 but not 4. Because every patient had alopecia, a presumed autoimmune disease, the patients' immune response might differ from that of healthy individuals. Expanded TCRs formed significantly more large CDR3 similarity clusters than pre-sensitization or healthy control sets, consistent with antigen-driven responses.

During library preparation, unique molecular identifiers were attached to individual cDNA molecules so that TCRs could be counted in a quantitative, reproducible way. Each blood RNA sample was used to sequence both TCR alpha and TCR beta chains. Regarding the original processing steps: The median number of TCRs per sample was over 95,000, ranging from about 20,000 to 690,600. The Decombinator software suite was used to annotate the V, J and CDR3 of the TCR reads. Every sample was subsampled to the same number of TCRs (28,000) for the PS versus PT1 abundance plots. TCRs were defined as expanded if absent before sensitization and observed at least eight times at the 2-week time point. The public reads were reprocessed in TCRdb via fastp at Q25 and MiXCR, keeping in-frame beta chains. Duplicate CDR3 protein sequences are folded into a single record with the most common DNA and genes. The authors' filters were not applied to this entry. The sample table lists 1,000 or so distinct CDR3 sequences, 53% of them with a count of one. Approximately 5.9% of the sample rests with the top ten.

This sequence was found in an adult with alopecia areata. Some clones in this sample may be carry-over from other donors' samples. This table probably holds off-target reads from a library built for another chain. Here the chain combines TRBV5-1 and TRBJ1-1; 7 central bases correspond to TRBD1. The sequenced sample was whole blood, obtained before DPC sensitization or 2, 6, or about 24 weeks after (not recorded which). This receptor carries the CDR3 CASSPGQAYTEAFF. The sequenced DNA is TGCGCCAGCAGCCCTGGACAGGCCTACACTGAAGCTTTCTTT.